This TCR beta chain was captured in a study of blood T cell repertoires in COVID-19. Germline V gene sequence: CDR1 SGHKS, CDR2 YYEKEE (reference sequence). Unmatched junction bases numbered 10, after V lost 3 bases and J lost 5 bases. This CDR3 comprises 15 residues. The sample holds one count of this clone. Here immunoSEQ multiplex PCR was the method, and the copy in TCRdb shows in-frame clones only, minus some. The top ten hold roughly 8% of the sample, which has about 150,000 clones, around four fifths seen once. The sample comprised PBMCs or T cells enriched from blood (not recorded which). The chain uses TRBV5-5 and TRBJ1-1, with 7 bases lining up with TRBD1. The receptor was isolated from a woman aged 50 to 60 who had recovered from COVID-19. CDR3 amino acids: CASSWGNRGVTEAFF. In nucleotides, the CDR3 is TGTGCCAGCAGCTGGGGGAACAGGGGAGTGACTGAAGCTTTCTTT.